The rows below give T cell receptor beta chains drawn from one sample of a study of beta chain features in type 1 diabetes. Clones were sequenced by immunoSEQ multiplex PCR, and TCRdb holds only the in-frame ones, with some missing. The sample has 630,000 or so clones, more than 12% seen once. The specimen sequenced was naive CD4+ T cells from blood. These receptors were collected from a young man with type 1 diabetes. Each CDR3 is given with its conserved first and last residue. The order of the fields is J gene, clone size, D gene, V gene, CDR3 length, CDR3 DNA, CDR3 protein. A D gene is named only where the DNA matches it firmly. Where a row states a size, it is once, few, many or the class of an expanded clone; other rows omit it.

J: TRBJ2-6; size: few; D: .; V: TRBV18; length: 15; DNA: TGTGCCAGCTCACAGGACAGCTCTGGGGCCAACGTCCTGACTTTC; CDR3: CASSQDSSGANVLTF
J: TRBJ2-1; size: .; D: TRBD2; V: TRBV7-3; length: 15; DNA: TGTGCCAGCAGCTTAGGTCTAGCGGCCTACAATGAGCAGTTCTTC; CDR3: CASSLGLAAYNEQFF
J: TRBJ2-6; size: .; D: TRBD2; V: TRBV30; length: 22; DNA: TGTGCCTGGAGTGCCTTTTGGACTAGCGGGATACTTGTCGGGTCTGGGGCCAACGTCCTGACTTTC; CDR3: CAWSAFWTSGILVGSGANVLTF
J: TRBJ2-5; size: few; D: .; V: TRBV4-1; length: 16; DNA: TGCGCCAGCAGCCAAGTAAATGGCTGGGAGCAAGAGACCCAGTACTTC; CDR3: CASSQVNGWEQETQYF
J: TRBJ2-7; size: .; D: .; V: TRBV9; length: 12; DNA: TGTGCCAGCAGCGTAGCTATCGACGAGCAGTACTTC; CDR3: CASSVAIDEQYF
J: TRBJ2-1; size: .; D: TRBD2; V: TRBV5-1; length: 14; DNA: TGCGCCAGCAGCTTGGGACTAGCGGGAGATGAGCAGTTCTTC; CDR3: CASSLGLAGDEQFF
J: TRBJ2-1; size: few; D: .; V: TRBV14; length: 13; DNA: TGTGCCAGCAGCTACTTCTTGCGCAATGAGCAGTTCTTC; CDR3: CASSYFLRNEQFF
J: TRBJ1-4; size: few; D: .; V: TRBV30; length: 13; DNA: TGTGCCTCTCGGGGAGATGCTAATGAAAAACTGTTTTTT; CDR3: CASRGDANEKLFF
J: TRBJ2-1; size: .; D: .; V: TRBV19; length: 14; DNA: TGTGCCAGTAGTAGCGGAGGGGAATTATCAGAGCAGTTCTTC; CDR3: CASSSGGELSEQFF
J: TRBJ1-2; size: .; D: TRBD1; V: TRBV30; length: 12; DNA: TGTGCCTGGGCAGGGGGCGACTATGGCTACACCTTC; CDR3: CAWAGGDYGYTF
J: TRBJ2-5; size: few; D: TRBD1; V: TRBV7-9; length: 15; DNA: TGTGCCAGCAGCTCGGGACAGGGGACGTCGGAGACCCAGTACTTC; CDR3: CASSSGQGTSETQYF
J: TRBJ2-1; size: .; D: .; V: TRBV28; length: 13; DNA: TGTGCCAGCGGAGGATACTCCTACAATGAGCAGTTCTTC; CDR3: CASGGYSYNEQFF
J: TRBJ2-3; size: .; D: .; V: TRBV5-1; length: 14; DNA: TGCGCCAGCAGCTTGAGGGTATTTACAGATACGCAGTATTTT; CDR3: CASSLRVFTDTQYF
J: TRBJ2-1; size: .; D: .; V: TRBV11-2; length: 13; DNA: TGTGCCAGCAGCTTCCGACTAGAGGGCTTTCAGTTCTTC; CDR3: CASSFRLEGFQFF
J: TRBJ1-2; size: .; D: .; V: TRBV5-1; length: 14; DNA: TGCGCCAGCAGCTTGGAGGCCGGACTCTATGGCTACACCTTC; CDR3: CASSLEAGLYGYTF
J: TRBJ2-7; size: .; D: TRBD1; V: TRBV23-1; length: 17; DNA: TGCGCCAGCAGTTTAGGCTCGGCGCGGGACAGGGTGCCCGAGCAGTACTTC; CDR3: CASSLGSARDRVPEQYF
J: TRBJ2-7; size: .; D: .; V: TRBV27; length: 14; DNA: TGTGCCAGCAGTTTATACCCAACTTCCTACGAGCAGTACTTC; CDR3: CASSLYPTSYEQYF
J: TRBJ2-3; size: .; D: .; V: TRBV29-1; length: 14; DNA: TGCAGCGTTGAAAGGGGAATTGGGACAGATACGCAGTATTTT; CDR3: CSVERGIGTDTQYF
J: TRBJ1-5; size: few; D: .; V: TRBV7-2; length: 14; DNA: TGTGCCAGCAGCTCAAGCAGGGTGGACCAGCCCCAGCATTTT; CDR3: CASSSSRVDQPQHF
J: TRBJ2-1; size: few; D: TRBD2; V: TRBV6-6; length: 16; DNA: TGTGCCAGCAGTACTCTAGCGGGGGGCGCGGCGGGTGAGCAGTTCTTC; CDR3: CASSTLAGGAAGEQFF
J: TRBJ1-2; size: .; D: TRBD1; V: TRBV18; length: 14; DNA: TGTGCCAGCTCACCTACAGGGGAGGACTATGGCTACACCTTC; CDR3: CASSPTGEDYGYTF
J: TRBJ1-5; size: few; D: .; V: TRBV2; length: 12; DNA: TGTGCCAGTCAGAATAGCAATCAGCCCCAGCATTTT; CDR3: CASQNSNQPQHF
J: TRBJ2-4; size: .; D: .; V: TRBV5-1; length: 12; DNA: TGCGCCAGCAGCTTGGGGGCGGACATTCAGTACTTC; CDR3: CASSLGADIQYF
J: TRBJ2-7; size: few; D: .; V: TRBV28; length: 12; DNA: TGTGTCACGAACGACCGAGCCTACGAGCAGTACTTC; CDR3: CVTNDRAYEQYF
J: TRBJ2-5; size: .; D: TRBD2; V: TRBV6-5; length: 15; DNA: TGTGCCAGCAGTTACCCGGGACGGGGGGAAGAGACCCAGTACTTC; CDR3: CASSYPGRGEETQYF
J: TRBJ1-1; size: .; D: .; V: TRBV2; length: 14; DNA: TGTGCCAGCAGCCTGGAGGGGATGAACACTGAAGCTTTCTTT; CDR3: CASSLEGMNTEAFF
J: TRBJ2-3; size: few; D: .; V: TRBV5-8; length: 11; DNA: TGTGCCAGCAGTCAGGGGAATGCGCAGTATTTT; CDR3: CASSQGNAQYF
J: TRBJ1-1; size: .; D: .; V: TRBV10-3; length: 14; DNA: TGTGCCATCAGTGTCTCTGGACCGGACACTGAAGCTTTCTTT; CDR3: CAISVSGPDTEAFF
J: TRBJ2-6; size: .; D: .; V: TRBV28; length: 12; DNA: TGTGCCAGCTCCCAAGGGGCCAACGTCCTGACTTTC; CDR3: CASSQGANVLTF
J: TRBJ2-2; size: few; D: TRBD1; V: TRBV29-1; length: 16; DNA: TGCAGCGTTGAATCTCGACAGGGGGTGGACACCGGGGAGCTGTTTTTT; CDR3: CSVESRQGVDTGELFF
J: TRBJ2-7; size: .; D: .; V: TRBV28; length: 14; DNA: TGTGCCAGCAGTGCCGCCCGGGGAAAGGACGAGCAGTACTTC; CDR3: CASSAARGKDEQYF
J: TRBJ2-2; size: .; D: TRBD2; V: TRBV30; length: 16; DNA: TGTGCCTGGAGTGTACTGGCGGGAGGTGTCACCGGGGAGCTGTTTTTT; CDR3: CAWSVLAGGVTGELFF
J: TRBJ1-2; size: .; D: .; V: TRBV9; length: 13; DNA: TGTGCCAGCAGCCCTCTGAGCGGTGATGGCTACACCTTC; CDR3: CASSPLSGDGYTF
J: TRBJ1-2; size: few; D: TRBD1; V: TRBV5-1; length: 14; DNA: TGCGCCAGCAGCCCGGCAACAGGGGGTTATGGCTACACCTTC; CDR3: CASSPATGGYGYTF
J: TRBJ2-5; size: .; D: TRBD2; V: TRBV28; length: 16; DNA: TGTGCCAGCAGTCCGTCCCCCGGGACTAGTCCAGAGACCCAGTACTTC; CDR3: CASSPSPGTSPETQYF
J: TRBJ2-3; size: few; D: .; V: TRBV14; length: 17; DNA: TGTGCCAGCAGCCAGGTTGGCGGGACAACTAGCACAGATACGCAGTATTTT; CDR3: CASSQVGGTTSTDTQYF
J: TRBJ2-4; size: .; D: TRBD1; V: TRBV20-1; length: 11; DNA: TGCAGTGCCCAGGGACAGAACATTCAGTACTTC; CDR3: CSAQGQNIQYF
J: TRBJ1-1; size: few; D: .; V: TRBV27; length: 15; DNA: TGTGCCAGCAGTTCCCCCCACGGGGGCGGGACTGAAGCTTTCTTT; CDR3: CASSSPHGGGTEAFF
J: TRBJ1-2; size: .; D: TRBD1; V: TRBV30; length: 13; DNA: TGTGCCTGGAGTCCGACAGGGGAATACGGCTACACCTTC; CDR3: CAWSPTGEYGYTF
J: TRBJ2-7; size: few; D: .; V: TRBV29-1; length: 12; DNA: TGCAGCGTTGAAGGACGGGGATACGAGCAGTACTTC; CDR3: CSVEGRGYEQYF
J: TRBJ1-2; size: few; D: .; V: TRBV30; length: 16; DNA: TGTGCCTGGAGTAGAACCGGGCCTCAGCTTAACTATGGCTACACCTTC; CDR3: CAWSRTGPQLNYGYTF